Listed here is a single T cell receptor (beta chain). Generated by immunoSEQ multiplex PCR, the TCRdb table keeps only in-frame clones and is missing some. The sample consists of 90,000 or so clones, 88% of them appearing once. This entry is derived from a study of control samples from healthy donors and cancer patients. This CDR3 region has 18 residues. From germline, CDR1 is MGHRA and CDR2 YSYEKL. Trimming cost V 1 base and J 1 base, with 19 bases left between them. The V gene is TRBV4-1, the J gene TRBJ1-2; D possibly corresponds to TRBD1 (6 bases). The specimen sequenced was blood. The receptor was isolated from a woman in her 70s in good health. The CDR3 here is CASSQAGGGRGVNYGYTF. DNA for the CDR3: TGCGCCAGCAGCCAAGCGGGAGGAGGCAGGGGCGTTAACTATGGCTACACCTTC.